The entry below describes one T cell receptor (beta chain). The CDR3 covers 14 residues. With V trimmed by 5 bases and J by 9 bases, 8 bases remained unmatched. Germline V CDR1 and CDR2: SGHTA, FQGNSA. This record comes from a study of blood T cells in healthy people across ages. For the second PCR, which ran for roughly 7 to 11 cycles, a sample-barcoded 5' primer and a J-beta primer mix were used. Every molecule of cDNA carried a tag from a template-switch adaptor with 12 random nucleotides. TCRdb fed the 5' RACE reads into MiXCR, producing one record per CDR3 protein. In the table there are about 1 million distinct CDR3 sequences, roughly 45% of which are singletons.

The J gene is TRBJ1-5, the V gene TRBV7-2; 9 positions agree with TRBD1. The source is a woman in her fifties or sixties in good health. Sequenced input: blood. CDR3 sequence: CASSRDRVASPQHF. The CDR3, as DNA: TGTGCCAGCAGCCGGGACAGGGTGGCGTCGCCCCAGCATTTT. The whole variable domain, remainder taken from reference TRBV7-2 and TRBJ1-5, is GAGVSQSPSNKVTEKGKDVELRCDPISGHTALYWYRQSLGQGLEFLIYFQGNSAPDKSGLPSDRFSAERTGGSVSTLTIQRTQQEDSAVYLCASSRDRVASPQHFGDGTRLSIL.